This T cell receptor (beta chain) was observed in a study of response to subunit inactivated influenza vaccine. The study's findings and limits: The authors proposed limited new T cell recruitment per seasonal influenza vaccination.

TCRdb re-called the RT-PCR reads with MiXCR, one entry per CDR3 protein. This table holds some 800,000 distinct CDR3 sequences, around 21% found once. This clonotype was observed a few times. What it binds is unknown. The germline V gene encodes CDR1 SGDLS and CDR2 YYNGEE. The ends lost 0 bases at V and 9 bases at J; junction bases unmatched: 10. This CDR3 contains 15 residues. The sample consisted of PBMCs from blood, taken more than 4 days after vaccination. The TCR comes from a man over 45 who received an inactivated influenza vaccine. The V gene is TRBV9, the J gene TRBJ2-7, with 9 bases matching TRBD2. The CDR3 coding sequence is TGTGCCAGCAGCGTAGGGAATAGCGGGAGCGGAGGGCAGTACTTC. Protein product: CASSVGNSGSGGQYF.